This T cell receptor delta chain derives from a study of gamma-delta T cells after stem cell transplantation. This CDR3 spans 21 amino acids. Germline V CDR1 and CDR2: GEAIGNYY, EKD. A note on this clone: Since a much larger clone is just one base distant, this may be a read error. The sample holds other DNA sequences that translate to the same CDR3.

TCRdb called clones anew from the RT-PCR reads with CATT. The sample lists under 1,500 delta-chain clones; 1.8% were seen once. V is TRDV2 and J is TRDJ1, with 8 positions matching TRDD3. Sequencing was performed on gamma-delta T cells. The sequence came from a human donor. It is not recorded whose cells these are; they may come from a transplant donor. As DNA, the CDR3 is TGTGCCTGTGACACCGTAGTTAACCCCGGACTGGGGGTCGGTCACACTGATAAACTCATCTTT. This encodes CACDTVVNPGLGVGHTDKLIF.